This T cell receptor beta chain was retrieved from a study of Tregs in tolerant kidney transplant recipients. The protocol was immunoSEQ multiplex PCR, while the TCRdb copy is restricted to in-frame clones and leaves out a portion. This repertoire shows around 30,000 clones, 70% to 85% found once; its top ten account for 2% to 2.5%. The V gene's germline CDR1 is SGHDN and CDR2 FVKESK. V dropped 1 base and J dropped 12 bases, with 13 bases sitting between them. CDR3 size: 12 residues. Of note for this clone: Its antigen is undetermined.

The chain links TRBV14 to TRBJ2-7; tentative D call: TRBD2 (6 bases). The receptor was derived from a human donor in good health. Sequencing input: Tregs from blood cultured with allogeneic cells. In DNA, the CDR3 is TGTGCCAGCAGCCAAGGGGGAGCGGGTCCGTACTTC. Residues: CASSQGGAGPYF.